This section outlines one T cell receptor beta chain sequence together with its context. Measured with immunoSEQ multiplex PCR; TCRdb has only the in-frame clones, and not every one. Of 120,000 or so clones in the sample, about 85% were seen once. The data were obtained in a study of blood T cell repertoires in COVID-19. Germline V gives CDR1 SGHRS, CDR2 YFSETQ. Between the trimmed V and J ends, which lost 4 bases and 0 bases, there was a span of 16 bases. This CDR3 contains 17 residues. This receptor was identified in a man aged 70 or older with acute or convalescent COVID-19. Sequenced sample: peripheral blood. V and J are TRBV5-1 and TRBJ2-2; D is possibly TRBD2 (5 bases). In DNA, the CDR3 is TGCGCCAGCAGCCCCGGCGGGTCTATGACGAACACCGGGGAGCTGTTTTTT. Translating gives CASSPGGSMTNTGELFF.